This T cell receptor beta chain was found in a study of blood T cell repertoires in COVID-19. TCRdb keeps only in-frame clones here, not all; method: immunoSEQ multiplex PCR. The table includes some 390,000 clones, about 90% detected once. The CDR3 runs to 13 residues. Germline values: CDR1 LNHDA, CDR2 SQIVND (reference sequence). V dropped 7 bases and J dropped 8; count of bases not matched to a gene: 6. The V and J genes are TRBV19 and TRBJ1-5; TRBD1 aligns across 9 bases. This TCR was recovered from a woman aged 25 to 39 who had recovered from COVID-19. Sequencing was done on a sample of PBMCs or T cells enriched from blood (not recorded which). The DNA of the CDR3 is TGTGCCAGTAAGGACAGGGGACAGGAGCCCCAGCATTTT. This translates into CASKDRGQEPQHF.